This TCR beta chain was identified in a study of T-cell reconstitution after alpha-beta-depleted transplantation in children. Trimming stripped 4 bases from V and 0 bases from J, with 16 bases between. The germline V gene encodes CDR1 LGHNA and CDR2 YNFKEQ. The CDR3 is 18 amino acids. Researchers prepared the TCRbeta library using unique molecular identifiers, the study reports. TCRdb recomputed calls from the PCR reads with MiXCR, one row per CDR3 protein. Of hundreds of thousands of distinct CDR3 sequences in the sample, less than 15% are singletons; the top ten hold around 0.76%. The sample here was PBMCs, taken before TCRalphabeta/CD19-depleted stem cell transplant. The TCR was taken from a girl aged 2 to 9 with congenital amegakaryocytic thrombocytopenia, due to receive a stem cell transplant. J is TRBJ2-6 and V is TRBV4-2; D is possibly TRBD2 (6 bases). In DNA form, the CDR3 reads TGTGCCAGCAGCCTCCGGAGGGAGGTTATCTCTGGGGCCAACGTCCTGACTTTC. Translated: CASSLRREVISGANVLTF.